This T cell receptor beta chain was identified in a study of early T cells in non-severe SARS-CoV-2 infection. Whole-study context: Chains were unpaired, as sequencing was done on bulk RNA from unsorted whole blood. Study observations and caveats: Matching against VDJdb likely underestimated virus-specific expansions, favoring anti-spike CD8.

Comments on this clonotype: The antigen is undetermined.

Tagging with unique molecular identifiers was applied to individual cDNA molecules. Via MiXCR, TCRdb re-called the 5' RACE reads, giving one row per CDR3 protein. The repertoire holds roughly 100,000 distinct CDR3 sequences, with around 15% as singletons. The V gene lost 2 bases and the J gene lost 4 bases, with 15 bases spanning the gap. The CDR3 covers 16 residues. Germline CDR1 SGHVS, CDR2 FQNEAQ. This clonotype originated in an adult who was a healthcare worker with PCR-confirmed SARS-CoV-2 infection or an uninfected control (not recorded which). The rearrangement links TRBV7-8 to TRBJ2-1, with D hard to call. Material: whole blood. CDR3 sequence reads: CASSLLFRALYNEQFF. CDR3 nucleotide sequence: TGTGCCAGCAGCTTACTCTTCCGGGCCTTATACAATGAGCAGTTCTTC.